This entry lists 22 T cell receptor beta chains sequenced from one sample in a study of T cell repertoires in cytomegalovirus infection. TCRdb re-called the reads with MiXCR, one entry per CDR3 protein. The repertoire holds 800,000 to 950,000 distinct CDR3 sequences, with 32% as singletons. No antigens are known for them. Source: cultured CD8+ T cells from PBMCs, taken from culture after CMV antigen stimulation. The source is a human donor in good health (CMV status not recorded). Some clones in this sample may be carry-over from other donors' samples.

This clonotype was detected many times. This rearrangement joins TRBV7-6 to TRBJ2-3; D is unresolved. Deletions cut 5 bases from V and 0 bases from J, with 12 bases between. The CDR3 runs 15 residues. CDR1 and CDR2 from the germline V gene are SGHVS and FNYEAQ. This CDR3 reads CASSLPSHSTDTQYF. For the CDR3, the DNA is TGTGCCAGCAGCCTACCATCACATAGCACAGATACGCAGTATTTT. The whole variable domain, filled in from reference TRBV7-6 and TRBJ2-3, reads GAGVSQSPRYKVTKRGQDVALRCDPISGHVSLYWYRQALGQGPEFLTYFNYEAQQDKSGLPNDRFSAERPEGSISTLTIQRTEQRDSAMYRCASSLPSHSTDTQYFGPGTRLTVL.

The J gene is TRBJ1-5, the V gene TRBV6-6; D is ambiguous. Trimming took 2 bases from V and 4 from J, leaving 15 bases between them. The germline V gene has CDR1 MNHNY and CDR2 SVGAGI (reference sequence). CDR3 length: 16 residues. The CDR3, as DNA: TGTGCCAGCAGTTACGTTGTGACGGGTGGGAATCAGCCCCAGCATTTT. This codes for CASSYVVTGGNQPQHF.

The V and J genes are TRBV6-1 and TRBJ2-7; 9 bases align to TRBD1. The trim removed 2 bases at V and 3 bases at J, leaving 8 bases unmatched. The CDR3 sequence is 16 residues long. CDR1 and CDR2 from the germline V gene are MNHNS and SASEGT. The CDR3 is CASSESGTGFFYEQYV. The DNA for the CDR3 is TGTGCCAGCAGTGAATCCGGGACAGGGTTTTTCTACGAGCAGTACGTC.

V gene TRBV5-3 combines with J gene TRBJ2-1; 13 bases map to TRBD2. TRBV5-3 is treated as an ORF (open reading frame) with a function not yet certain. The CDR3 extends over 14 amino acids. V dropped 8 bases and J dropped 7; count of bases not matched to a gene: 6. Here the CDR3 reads CASPGLAGSNEQFF. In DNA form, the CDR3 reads TGTGCCAGCCCGGGACTAGCGGGGTCTAATGAGCAGTTCTTC.

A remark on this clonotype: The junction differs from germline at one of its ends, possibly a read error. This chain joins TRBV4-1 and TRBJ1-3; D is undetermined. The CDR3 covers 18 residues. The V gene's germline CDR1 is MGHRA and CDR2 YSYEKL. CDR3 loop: CASSQSPPKTGSGNTIYF. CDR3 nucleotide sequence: TGTGCCAGCAGCCAGAGCCCTCCCAAGACGGGCTCTGGAAACACCATATATTTT.

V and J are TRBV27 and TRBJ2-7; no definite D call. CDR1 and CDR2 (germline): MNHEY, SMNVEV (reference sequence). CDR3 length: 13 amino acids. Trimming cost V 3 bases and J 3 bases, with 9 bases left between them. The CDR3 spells CASSFGPSYEQYV. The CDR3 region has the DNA TGTGCCAGCAGTTTTGGGCCTAGCTACGAGCAGTACGTC.

The CDR3 spells CSARDISGGYQETQYF. The CDR3 nucleotides read TGCAGTGCTAGAGATATCTCGGGGGGATACCAAGAGACCCAGTACTTC. The chain couples TRBV20-1 to TRBJ2-5; 7 bases line up with TRBD2. CDR1 is DFQATT, CDR2 SNEGSKA, per germline (reference sequence). CDR3 size: 16 residues. The trim removed 0 bases at V and 0 bases at J, leaving 7 bases unmatched.

The DNA for the CDR3 is TGCAGTCATCTTGGCGGCGGAAGCACAGATACGCAGTATTTT. As protein: CSHLGGGSTDTQYF. J is TRBJ2-3 and V is TRBV20-1; unclear D gene. Germline CDR1 and CDR2: DFQATT and SNEGSKA (reference sequence). V was cut by 8 bases and J by 0 bases, with 15 bases left in between. This CDR3 contains 14 residues.

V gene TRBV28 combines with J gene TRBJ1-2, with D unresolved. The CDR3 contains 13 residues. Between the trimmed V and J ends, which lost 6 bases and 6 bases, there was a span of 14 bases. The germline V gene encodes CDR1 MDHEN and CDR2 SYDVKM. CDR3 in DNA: TGTGCCAGCAGCCACGGACCGGTGGATGGCTACACCTTC. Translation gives CASSHGPVDGYTF.

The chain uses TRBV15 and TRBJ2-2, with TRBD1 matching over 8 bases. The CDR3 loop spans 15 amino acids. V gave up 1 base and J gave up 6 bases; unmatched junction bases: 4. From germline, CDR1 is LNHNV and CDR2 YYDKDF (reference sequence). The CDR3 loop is CATSRGQGTAGELFF. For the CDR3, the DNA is TGTGCCACCAGCAGAGGACAGGGGACGGCCGGGGAGCTGTTTTTT.

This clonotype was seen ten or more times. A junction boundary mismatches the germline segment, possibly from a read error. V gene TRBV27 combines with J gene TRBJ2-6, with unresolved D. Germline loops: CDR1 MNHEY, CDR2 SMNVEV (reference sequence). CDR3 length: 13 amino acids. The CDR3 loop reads CASSLSGANVLTF. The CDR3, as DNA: TGTGCCAGCAGCTTATCTGGGGCCAACGTCCTGACTTTC.

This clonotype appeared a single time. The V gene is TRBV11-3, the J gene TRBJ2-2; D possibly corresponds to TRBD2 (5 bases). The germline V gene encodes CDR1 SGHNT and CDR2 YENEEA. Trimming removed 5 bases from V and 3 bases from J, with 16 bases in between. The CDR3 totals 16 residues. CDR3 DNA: TGTGCCAGCAGCCCCTATTGGGAGAGGGACACCGGGGAGCTGTTTTTT. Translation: CASSPYWERDTGELFF.

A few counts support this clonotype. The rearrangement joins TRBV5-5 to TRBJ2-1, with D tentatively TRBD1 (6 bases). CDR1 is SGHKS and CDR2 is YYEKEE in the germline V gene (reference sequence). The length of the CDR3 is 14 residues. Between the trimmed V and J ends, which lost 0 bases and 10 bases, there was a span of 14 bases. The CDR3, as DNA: TGTGCCAGCAGCTTGGAGGACAGTCTGGGCGAGCAGTTCTTC. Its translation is CASSLEDSLGEQFF. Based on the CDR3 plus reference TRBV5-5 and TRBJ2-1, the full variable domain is DAGVTQSPTHLIKTRGQQVTLRCSPISGHKSVSWYQQVLGQGPQFIFQYYEKEERGRGNFPDRFSARQFPNYSSELNVNALLLGDSALYLCASSLEDSLGEQFFGPGTRLTVL.

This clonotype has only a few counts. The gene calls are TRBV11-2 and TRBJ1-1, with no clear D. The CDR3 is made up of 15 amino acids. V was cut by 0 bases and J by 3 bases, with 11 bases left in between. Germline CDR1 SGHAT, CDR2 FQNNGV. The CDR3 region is CASSLDADEYTEAFF. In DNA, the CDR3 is TGTGCCAGCAGCTTAGACGCAGACGAATACACTGAAGCTTTCTTT. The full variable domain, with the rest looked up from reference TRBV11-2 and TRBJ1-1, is EAGVAQSPRYKIIEKRQSVAFWCNPISGHATLYWYQQILGQGPKLLIQFQNNGVVDDSQLPKDRFSAERLKGVDSTLKIQPAKLEDSAVYLCASSLDADEYTEAFFGQGTRLTVV.

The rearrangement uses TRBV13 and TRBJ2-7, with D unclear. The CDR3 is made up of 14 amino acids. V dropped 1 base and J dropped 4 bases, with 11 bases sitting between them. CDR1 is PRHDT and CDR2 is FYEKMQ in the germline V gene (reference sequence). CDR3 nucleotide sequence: TGTGCCAGCAGCTTAGAGCTGGACGAATACGAGCAGTACTTC. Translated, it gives CASSLELDEYEQYF. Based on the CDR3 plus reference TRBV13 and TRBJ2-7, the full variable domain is AAGVIQSPRHLIKEKRETATLKCYPIPRHDTVYWYQQGPGQDPQFLISFYEKMQSDKGSIPDRFSAQQFSDYHSELNMSSLELGDSALYFCASSLELDEYEQYFGPGTRLTVT.

CDR3 region: CASSRGPSYEQYF. CDR3 in DNA: TGCGCCAGCAGCCGAGGCCCTTCCTACGAGCAGTACTTC. This chain links TRBV10-2 with TRBJ2-7; D not certain. The CDR3 covers 13 residues. Germline CDR1 reads WSHSY; CDR2 reads SAAADI. Between the trimmed V and J ends, which lost 6 bases and 1 base, there was a span of 10 bases.

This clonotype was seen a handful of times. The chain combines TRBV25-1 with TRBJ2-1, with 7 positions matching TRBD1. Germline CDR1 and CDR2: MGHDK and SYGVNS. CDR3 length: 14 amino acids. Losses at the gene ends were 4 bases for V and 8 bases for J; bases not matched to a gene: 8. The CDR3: CASSGEGAGYEQFF. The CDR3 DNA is TGTGCCAGCAGTGGCGAGGGGGCGGGTTATGAGCAGTTCTTC.

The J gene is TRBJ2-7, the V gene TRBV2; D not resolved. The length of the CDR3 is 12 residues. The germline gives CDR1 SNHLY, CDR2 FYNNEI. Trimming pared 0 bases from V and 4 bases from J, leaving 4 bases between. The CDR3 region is CASSEAVYEQYV. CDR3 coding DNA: TGTGCCAGCAGTGAAGCGGTATACGAGCAGTACGTC.

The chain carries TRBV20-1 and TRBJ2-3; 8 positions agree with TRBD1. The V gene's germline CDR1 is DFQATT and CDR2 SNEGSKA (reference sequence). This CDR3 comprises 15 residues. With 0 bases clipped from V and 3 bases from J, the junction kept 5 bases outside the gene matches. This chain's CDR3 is CSARDWTGKTDTQYF. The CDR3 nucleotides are TGCAGTGCTAGAGATTGGACAGGGAAGACAGATACGCAGTATTTT.

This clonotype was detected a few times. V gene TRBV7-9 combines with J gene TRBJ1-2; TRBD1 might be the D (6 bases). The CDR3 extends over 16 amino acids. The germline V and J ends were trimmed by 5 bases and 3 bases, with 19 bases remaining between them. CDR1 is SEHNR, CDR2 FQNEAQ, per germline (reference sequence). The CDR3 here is CASSLRVDSPDYGYTF. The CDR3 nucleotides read TGTGCCAGCAGCCTGAGGGTGGACAGCCCGGACTATGGCTACACCTTC.

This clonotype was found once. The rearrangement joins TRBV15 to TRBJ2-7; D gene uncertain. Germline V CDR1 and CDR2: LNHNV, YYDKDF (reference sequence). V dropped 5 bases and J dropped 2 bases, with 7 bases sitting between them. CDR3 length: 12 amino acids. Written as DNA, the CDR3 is TGTGCCACCAGCCTCCCAGCCTACGAGCAGTACTTC. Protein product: CATSLPAYEQYF.

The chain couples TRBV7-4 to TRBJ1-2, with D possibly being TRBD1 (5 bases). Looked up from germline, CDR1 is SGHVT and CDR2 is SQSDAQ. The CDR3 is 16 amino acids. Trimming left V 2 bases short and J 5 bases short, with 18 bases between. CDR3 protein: CASSLSEGGDQYGYTF. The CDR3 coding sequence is TGTGCCAGCAGCTTAAGTGAGGGAGGGGACCAATATGGCTACACCTTC.